These 30 T cell receptor beta chains were sequenced from one sample in a study of blood T cell repertoires in COVID-19. The data were produced by immunoSEQ multiplex PCR, yet TCRdb's version contains in-frame clones alone and is incomplete. The sample has nearly 30,000 clones, over 70% seen once. Material for sequencing was peripheral blood. The receptors shown here come from a woman in her seventies with acute or convalescent COVID-19.

This sequence joins TRBV5-1 and TRBJ2-7; TRBD2 aligns across 14 bases. Per the germline V gene, CDR1 is SGHRS and CDR2 is YFSETQ. V shed 4 bases, J shed 5 bases, and the junction held 5 bases outside the gene matches. This CDR3 has 15 residues. The CDR3 DNA follows: TGCGCCAGCAGCAAAGGACTAGCGGGAGGTGACGAGCAGTACTTC. It codes for CASSKGLAGGDEQYF.

The chain is built from TRBV7-9 and TRBJ1-6; a weak D match, TRBD1 (6 bases). V lost 9 bases, J lost 5 bases, and 11 bases lay in between. Germline CDR1 and CDR2: SEHNR and FQNEAQ (reference sequence). The CDR3 is made up of 13 amino acids. The CDR3 here is CASQGQDNSPLHF. DNA for the CDR3: TGTGCCAGTCAGGGACAAGATAATTCACCCCTCCACTTT.

The rearrangement joins TRBV7-2 to TRBJ2-2; TRBD1 matches 8 bases. This CDR3 contains 16 residues. The germline gives CDR1 SGHTA, CDR2 FQGNSA. Germline trimming cut 3 bases from V and 4 bases from J; bases unmatched to any gene: 7. The CDR3 spells CASSFPDRAGTGELFF. The CDR3 coding sequence is TGTGCCAGCAGCTTCCCGGACAGGGCGGGCACCGGGGAGCTGTTTTTT.

The rearrangement links TRBV6-4 to TRBJ2-1; 9 bases fit TRBD2. The ends lost 4 bases at V and 4 bases at J; junction bases unmatched: 2. Germline values: CDR1 MRHNA, CDR2 SNTAGT. CDR3 length: 14 amino acids. CDR3 DNA sequence: TGTGCCAGCAGTGTTGCGGGAGGGTACAATGAGCAGTTCTTC. It encodes CASSVAGGYNEQFF.

This chain links TRBV7-8 with TRBJ2-1, with a tentative D call TRBD2 (6 bases). The CDR3 runs to 15 residues. Germline CDR1 and CDR2: SGHVS and FQNEAQ. Trimming took off 2 bases at V and 3 bases at J, with 11 bases between the two ends. The CDR3 nucleotides read TGTGCCAGCAGCTTACCGGGAGTCTTCTACAATGAGCAGTTCTTC. This codes for CASSLPGVFYNEQFF.

This clone was seen only a few times. This chain links TRBV7-2 with TRBJ2-7, with no clear D. V lost 1 base to trimming and J lost 2 bases, with 9 bases between them. Germline-derived CDR1 and CDR2 are SGHTA and FQGNSA. The CDR3 spans 14 residues. DNA of the CDR3: TGTGCCAGCAGCTTAGGGCAGATACCCTACGAGCAGTACTTC. This gives the protein CASSLGQIPYEQYF.

Details on this clone: The sample holds other DNA sequences that translate to the same CDR3. The V gene is TRBV18, the J gene TRBJ2-5; 7 bases agree with TRBD2. The length of the CDR3 is 14 residues. Germline V gene lookup returns CDR1 KGHSH and CDR2 LQKENI. Trimming at V came to 3 bases and at J to 3 bases, leaving 4 bases not matched to a gene. The CDR3 nucleotides read TGTGCCAGCTCACCCCAAAGCGGGGAAGAGACCCAGTACTTC. Its protein product is CASSPQSGEETQYF. Looking up the rest from reference TRBV18 and TRBJ2-5 gives the full variable domain: NAGVMQNPRHLVRRRGQEARLRCSPMKGHSHVYWYRQLPEEGLKFMVYLQKENIIDESGMPKERFSAEFPKEGPSILRIQQVVRGDSAAYFCASSPQSGEETQYFGPGTRLLVL.

The chain employs TRBV9 and TRBJ2-3; tentatively, D is TRBD1 (5 bases). The germline V and J ends were trimmed by 0 bases and 3 bases, with 5 bases remaining between them. There are 13 residues in the CDR3. CDR1 SGDLS and CDR2 YYNGEE come from the germline V gene. In DNA form, the CDR3 reads TGTGCCAGCAGCGTAGAGGGGACAGATACGCAGTATTTT. Translated: CASSVEGTDTQYF.

The chain joins TRBV27 to TRBJ2-7, with 11 bases aligning to TRBD2. This CDR3 region has 17 residues. Germline lookup yields CDR1 MNHEY and CDR2 SMNVEV (reference sequence). Unmatched junction bases numbered 17, after V lost 11 bases and J lost 2 bases. CDR3 nucleotides: TGTGCCGTTTTATTTAGCGGGAGGGCGATCTACACCTACGAGCAGTACTTC. Translated: CAVLFSGRAIYTYEQYF.

The chain uses TRBV4-2 and TRBJ2-1, with D maybe TRBD2 (7 bases). Germline loops: CDR1 LGHNA, CDR2 YNFKEQ. The CDR3 consists of 19 residues. V was trimmed by 3 bases and J by 3 bases, leaving 24 bases between them. CDR3 amino acids: CASSQVGAGEPSLYNEQFF. The CDR3 bases are TGTGCCAGCAGCCAGGTGGGGGCGGGAGAACCCTCCCTCTACAATGAGCAGTTCTTC.

The chain has TRBV7-9 and TRBJ1-4; possible D gene TRBD1, 5 bases. Trimming took 3 bases from V and 4 from J, leaving 12 bases between them. The CDR3 runs to 15 residues. CDR1 and CDR2 (germline): SEHNR, FQNEAQ (reference sequence). The CDR3, as DNA: TGTGCCAGCAGCTTTCCTGACAGACTTAATGAAAAACTGTTTTTT. This sequence encodes CASSFPDRLNEKLFF. Together with reference TRBV7-9 and TRBJ1-4, the CDR3 gives the full variable domain: DTGVSQNPRHKITKRGQNVTFRCDPISEHNRLYWYRQTLGQGPEFLTYFQNEAQLEKSRLLSDRFSAERPKGSFSTLEIQRTEQGDSAMYLCASSFPDRLNEKLFFGSGTQLSVL.

J is TRBJ1-5 and V is TRBV19, with a weak D call TRBD1 (5 bases). Deletions cut 0 bases from V and 7 bases from J, with 13 bases between. CDR1 and CDR2 from the germline V gene are LNHDA and SQIVND (reference sequence). The CDR3 covers 15 residues. The CDR3 DNA reads TGTGCCAGTAGTATAGACTGGGGGGGGAACCAGCCCCAGCATTTT. It is translated as CASSIDWGGNQPQHF.

This chain uses TRBV7-6 with TRBJ1-3; no definite D call. Germline V gene lookup returns CDR1 SGHVS and CDR2 FNYEAQ. The CDR3 consists of 15 residues. Trimming left V 6 bases short and J 0 bases short, with 12 bases between. The CDR3 protein is CASSVGPSSGNTIYF. The CDR3 nucleotides read TGTGCCAGCAGTGTAGGCCCTAGCTCTGGAAACACCATATATTTT. The full variable domain, rest sourced from reference TRBV7-6 and TRBJ1-3, is GAGVSQSPRYKVTKRGQDVALRCDPISGHVSLYWYRQALGQGPEFLTYFNYEAQQDKSGLPNDRFSAERPEGSISTLTIQRTEQRDSAMYRCASSVGPSSGNTIYFGEGSWLTVV.

J is TRBJ2-2 and V is TRBV11-2; 13 bases fit TRBD2. Germline CDR1 reads SGHAT; CDR2 reads FQNNGV. The junction had 12 bases not matched to a gene; V was cut back by 4 bases and J by 7 bases. The CDR3 extends over 18 amino acids. The CDR3 DNA reads as TGTGCCAGCAGCTCAAGCACTAGCGGGGGGGCCGAGGGCGGGGAGCTGTTTTTT. It translates to CASSSSTSGGAEGGELFF.

CDR3 in DNA: TGTGCCAGCAGCTTAGCGGGAGCCCCTATTGAGGAGCAGTTCTTC. Translating gives CASSLAGAPIEEQFF. The genes are TRBV7-2 and TRBJ2-1; tentatively, D is TRBD2 (5 bases). Germline V lookup: CDR1 SGHTA, CDR2 FQGNSA. The CDR3 length is 15 residues. Trimming removed 0 bases at V and 10 bases at J, with 16 bases between.

The genes are TRBV5-3 and TRBJ2-7; TRBD1 aligns across 9 bases. Being an ORF, TRBV5-3 has a function that is uncertain. The CDR3 runs to 15 residues. V was clipped by 4 bases and J by 5 bases; unmatched bases: 10. The CDR3 is CARSIRDRDVHEQYF. In DNA form, the CDR3 reads TGTGCCAGAAGCATCCGGGACAGGGATGTCCACGAGCAGTACTTC.

This sequence joins TRBV27 and TRBJ2-5; 7 bases are shared with TRBD1. The CDR3 consists of 14 residues. Germline values: CDR1 MNHEY, CDR2 SMNVEV (reference sequence). After removal of 3 bases from V and 3 bases from J, the junction contained 4 bases not matched to a gene. Here the CDR3 DNA reads TGTGCCAGCAGTTTCTCCGGGACAGAAGAGACCCAGTACTTC. Its translation: CASSFSGTEETQYF.

The rearrangement links TRBV7-2 to TRBJ2-7; a possible D gene is TRBD2 (5 bases). V dropped 5 bases and J dropped 2 bases, with 10 bases sitting between them. This CDR3 contains 13 residues. Germline V gene lookup returns CDR1 SGHTA and CDR2 FQGNSA. In nucleotides, the CDR3 is TGTGCCAGCAGCCACTCGAGGGCCTACGAGCAGTACTTC. This codes for CASSHSRAYEQYF.

Regarding this clone: At one of its ends the junction is not consistent with the germline gene, which may arise from a read error. The chain uses TRBV7-3 and TRBJ2-5; D is perhaps TRBD2 (5 bases). The germline CDR1 and CDR2 sequences are SGHTA and FQGTGA. CDR3 length equals 13 residues. The CDR3 region has the DNA TGTACCAGCAGCTTAACTTCGGGGGAGACCCAGTACTTC. Protein sequence: CTSSLTSGETQYF.

This chain links TRBV5-4 with TRBJ2-1, with TRBD1 as a possible D gene (5 bases). Germline CDR1 SGHNT, CDR2 YYREEE (reference sequence). The CDR3 loop spans 17 amino acids. Trimming removed 4 bases at V and 4 bases at J, with 21 bases between. The CDR3 loop is CASSRAPRVMGYNEQFF. The DNA of the CDR3 is TGTGCCAGCAGCCGGGCCCCCAGGGTCATGGGATACAATGAGCAGTTCTTC. Together with reference TRBV5-4 and TRBJ2-1, the CDR3 gives the full variable domain: ETGVTQSPTHLIKTRGQQVTLRCSSQSGHNTVSWYQQALGQGPQFIFQYYREEENGRGNFPPRFSGLQFPNYSSELNVNALELDDSALYLCASSRAPRVMGYNEQFFGPGTRLTVL.

In DNA, the CDR3 is TGTGCCAGCTGGCCCCCGGGACTCTTATCGAACACTGAAGCTTTCTTT. Its translation: CASWPPGLLSNTEAFF. This chain joins TRBV27 and TRBJ1-1, with a possible D match to TRBD1 (5 bases). The ends were cut back, 8 bases at V and 1 base at J, with 20 bases in the middle. Germline values: CDR1 MNHEY, CDR2 SMNVEV (reference sequence). The CDR3 length is 16 residues.

The V gene is TRBV30, the J gene TRBJ1-5; TRBD1 matches 9 bases. Germline assignment: CDR1 GTSNPN and CDR2 SVGIG (reference sequence). Trimming at V came to 2 bases and at J to 1 base, leaving 6 bases not matched to a gene. This CDR3 is built from 16 residues. The CDR3 coding sequence is TGTGCCTGGAGTACCCCCGGGACAGGGAGCAATCAGCCCCAGCATTTT. This gives the protein CAWSTPGTGSNQPQHF.

A few counts support this clone. The chain links TRBV28 to TRBJ2-3, with 11 bases fitting TRBD2. The CDR3 totals 17 residues. Looked up from germline, CDR1 is MDHEN and CDR2 is SYDVKM. V lost 0 bases to trimming and J lost 4 bases; unmatched junction nucleotides: 6. The CDR3 sequence is CASSLWTSGITSDTQYF. The CDR3 DNA follows: TGTGCCAGCAGTTTATGGACTAGCGGGATTACCTCAGATACGCAGTATTTT.

This chain uses TRBV5-5 with TRBJ1-2; D gene uncertain. Trimming took 4 bases from V and 8 from J, leaving 12 bases between them. Germline V gives CDR1 SGHKS, CDR2 YYEKEE (reference sequence). The CDR3 loop spans 12 amino acids. CDR3 amino acids: CASSLGGNGYTF. CDR3 bases: TGTGCCAGCAGCCTTGGAGGGAACGGCTACACCTTC.

This clone was seen once. The chain combines TRBV5-1 with TRBJ2-3, with 12 bases lining up with TRBD2. The V and J ends lost 3 bases and 2 bases, in that order; junction bases with no gene match: 4. Germline CDR1 and CDR2: SGHRS and YFSETQ. The CDR3 loop spans 16 amino acids. The DNA of the CDR3 is TGCGCCAGCAGCTCCAGACTAGCGGGGGTCACAGATACGCAGTATTTT. It is translated as CASSSRLAGVTDTQYF. The whole variable domain, filled in from reference TRBV5-1 and TRBJ2-3, reads KAGVTQTPRYLIKTRGQQVTLSCSPISGHRSVSWYQQTPGQGLQFLFEYFSETQRNKGNFPGRFSGRQFSNSRSEMNVSTLELGDSALYLCASSSRLAGVTDTQYFGPGTRLTVL.

The V call is TRBV5-5, the J call TRBJ2-6; tentative D call: TRBD2 (5 bases). With 0 bases removed from V and 0 bases from J, the gap between germline ends came to 7 bases. CDR3 size: 16 residues. CDR1 SGHKS and CDR2 YYEKEE come from the germline V gene (reference sequence). As DNA, the CDR3 is TGTGCCAGCAGCTTGGAAGGGAGCTCTGGGGCCAACGTCCTGACTTTC. Protein sequence: CASSLEGSSGANVLTF.

This clone was detected only a few times. J is TRBJ2-3 and V is TRBV27; a weak D match, TRBD2 (5 bases). V was trimmed by 5 bases and J by 6 bases, leaving 18 bases between them. Germline V CDR1 and CDR2: MNHEY, SMNVEV (reference sequence). The CDR3 is made up of 15 amino acids. The CDR3 protein is CASSASLAPIDTQYF. The CDR3 region has the DNA TGTGCCAGCAGTGCCTCTCTAGCTCCAATTGATACGCAGTATTTT.

V is TRBV27 and J is TRBJ2-7, with 9 bases aligning to TRBD1. The germline V gene has CDR1 MNHEY and CDR2 SMNVEV (reference sequence). Trimming removed 6 bases from V and 6 bases from J; junction bases left unmatched: 15. The CDR3 length is 16 residues. DNA of the CDR3: TGTGCCAGCAGCGCCCCACGGACAGGACAGGGGCGCGAGCAGTACTTC. Translating it yields CASSAPRTGQGREQYF.

The CDR3 loop is CASSEDLLGREQYF. CDR3 nucleotides: TGTGCCAGCAGTGAAGACCTTCTGGGGCGCGAGCAGTACTTC. The V and J genes are TRBV6-1 and TRBJ2-7, with D possibly being TRBD1 (5 bases). Trimming left V 1 base short and J 6 bases short, with 13 bases between. Per germline, CDR1 MNHNS and CDR2 SASEGT. The CDR3 extends over 14 amino acids.

The V and J genes are TRBV15 and TRBJ1-3, with D perhaps matching TRBD1 (5 bases). Looked up from germline, CDR1 is LNHNV and CDR2 is YYDKDF (reference sequence). The CDR3 is 15 amino acids. V was trimmed by 1 base and J by 3 bases, leaving 10 bases between them. This CDR3 is CATSRGGRDGNTIYF. CDR3 coding DNA: TGTGCCACCAGCAGAGGAGGCAGGGATGGAAACACCATATATTTT.